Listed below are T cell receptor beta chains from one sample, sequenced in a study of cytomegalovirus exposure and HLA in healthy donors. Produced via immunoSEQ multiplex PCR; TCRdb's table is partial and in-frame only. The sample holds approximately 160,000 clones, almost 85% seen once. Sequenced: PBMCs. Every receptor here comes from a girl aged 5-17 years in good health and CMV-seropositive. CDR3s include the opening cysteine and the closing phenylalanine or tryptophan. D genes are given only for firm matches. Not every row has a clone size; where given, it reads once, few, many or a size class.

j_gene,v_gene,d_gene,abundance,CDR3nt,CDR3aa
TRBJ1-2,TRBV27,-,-,TGTGCCAGCAGTTTTTTCGCTAACTATGGCTACACCTTC,CASSFFANYGYTF
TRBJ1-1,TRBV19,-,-,TGTGCCAGTAGTGAGGGCGTGCGCCTGAACACTGAAGCTTTCTTT,CASSEGVRLNTEAFF
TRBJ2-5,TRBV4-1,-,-,TGCGCCAGCAGCCAAGATGAGGGTTTGGGAGAGACCCAGTACTTC,CASSQDEGLGETQYF
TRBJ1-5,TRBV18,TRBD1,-,TGTGCCAGCTCACCACCTCAAAGGCATACTACAGGGGGCTATAGCAATCAGCCCCAGCATTTT,CASSPPQRHTTGGYSNQPQHF
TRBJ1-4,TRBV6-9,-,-,TGTGCCAGCAGTTATTGCTCGGAGGTGCGTGAAAAACTGTTTTTT,CASSYCSEVREKLFF
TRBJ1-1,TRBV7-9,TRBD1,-,TGTGCCAGCAGCCCGGGGACAGCAGACCTGGGAGGTGAAGCTTTCTTT,CASSPGTADLGGEAFF
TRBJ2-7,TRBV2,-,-,TGTGCCAGCAGTGCCGACGGGGTTCTAGACGAGCAGTACTTC,CASSADGVLDEQYF
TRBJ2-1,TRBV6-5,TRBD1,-,TGTGCCAGCAGCTACCAAGGACAGGGAAGGGTTGAGCAGTTCTTC,CASSYQGQGRVEQFF
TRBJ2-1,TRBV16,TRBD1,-,TGTGCCAGCAGCCTACAGACAGGGGGCAATGAGCAGTTCTTC,CASSLQTGGNEQFF
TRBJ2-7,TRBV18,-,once,TGTGCCAGCTCAACAGACCGACAGCACGAACGTAGATTCTACGAGCAGTACTTC,CASSTDRQHERRFYEQYF
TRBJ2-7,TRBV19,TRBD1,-,TGTGCCAGTGGCCGGGACAGGAGCTCCTACGAGCAGTACTTC,CASGRDRSSYEQYF
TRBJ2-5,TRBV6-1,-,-,TGTGCCAGCGGCAAGAGGGGGTCCCAAGAGACCCAGTACTTC,CASGKRGSQETQYF
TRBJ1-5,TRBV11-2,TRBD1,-,TGTGCCAGCAGCTTCCACCGGGACAGGGATAGCAATCAGCCCCAGCATTTT,CASSFHRDRDSNQPQHF
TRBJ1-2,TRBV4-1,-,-,TGCGCCAGCAGCCCTAGGACAGATCAAGGCTACACCTTC,CASSPRTDQGYTF
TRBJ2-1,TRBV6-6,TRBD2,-,TGTGCCAGCAGCCTAACTAGCGGGGGGGTCAATGAGCAGTTCTTC,CASSLTSGGVNEQFF
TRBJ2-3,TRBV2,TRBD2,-,TGTGCCAGCAGTGAAATACTGAGCGGGGGCCCAGATACGCAGTATTTT,CASSEILSGGPDTQYF
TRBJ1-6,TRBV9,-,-,TGTGCCAGCAGCCGCCGTGGGGGAGGCTCCTATAATTCACCCCTCCACTTT,CASSRRGGGSYNSPLHF
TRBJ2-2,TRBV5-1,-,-,TGCGCCAGCAGCTTACAGCTGAACACCGGGGAGCTGTTTTTT,CASSLQLNTGELFF
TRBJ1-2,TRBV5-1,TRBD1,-,TGCGCCAGCAGCCCAGGGACAGGGTCCGTCTTTAACTATGGCTACACCTTC,CASSPGTGSVFNYGYTF
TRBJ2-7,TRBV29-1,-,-,TGCAGCGTTGAGGGGACACGCTCCTACGAGCAGTACTTC,CSVEGTRSYEQYF
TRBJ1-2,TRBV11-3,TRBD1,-,TGTGCCAGCAGCTCGACCCAGGGGGCGCCGGGTGGCTACACCTTC,CASSSTQGAPGGYTF
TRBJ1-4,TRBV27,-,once,TGTGCCAGCAGGGGGGGGTACAAGGGAAGCCCAACTAATGAAAAACTGTTTTTT,CASRGGYKGSPTNEKLFF
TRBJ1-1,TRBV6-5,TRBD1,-,TGTGCCAGCAGTTCCCACGGGACAGGATTCGGAGCTTTCTTT,CASSSHGTGFGAFF
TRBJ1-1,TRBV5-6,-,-,TGTGCCAGCAGCTTGGAAAGGGGCGGTACTGAAGCTTTCTTT,CASSLERGGTEAFF
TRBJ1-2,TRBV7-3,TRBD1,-,TGTGCCAGCAGCTTAACAGACAGGGCCGACTACACCTTC,CASSLTDRADYTF
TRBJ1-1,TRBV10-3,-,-,TGTGCCATCAGTGAGGGCTGGAACACTGAAGCTTTCTTT,CAISEGWNTEAFF
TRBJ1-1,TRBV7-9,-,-,TGTGCCAGCAGCTTTTCAACAACTGAAGCTTTCTTT,CASSFSTTEAFF
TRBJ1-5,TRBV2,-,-,TGTGCCAGCAGTCAGCAGGGTCCTCAGCCCCAGCATTTT,CASSQQGPQPQHF
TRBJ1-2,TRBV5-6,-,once,TGTGCCAGCAGCTTCAACGGGGGTATCCATGGCTACACCTTC,CASSFNGGIHGYTF
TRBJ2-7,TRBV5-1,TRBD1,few,TGCGCCAGCAGCTTGGGGGACAGGGGAACCCGCGAGCAGTACTTC,CASSLGDRGTREQYF
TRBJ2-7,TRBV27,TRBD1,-,TGTGCCAGCAGTTTAGGTCAGGGGGCTTACGAGCAGTACTTC,CASSLGQGAYEQYF
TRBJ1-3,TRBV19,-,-,TGTGCCACCGAGGGGGACACCATATATTTT,CATEGDTIYF
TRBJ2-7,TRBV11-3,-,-,TGTGCCAGCAGCCGCCATGGGGGGTACGAGCAGTACTTC,CASSRHGGYEQYF
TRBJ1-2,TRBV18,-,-,TGTGCCAGCTCACTCACAGGAGACTATGGCTACACCTTC,CASSLTGDYGYTF
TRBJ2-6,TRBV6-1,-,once,TGTGCCCAGGGATCGTCGGTATCTGGGGCCAACGTCCTGACTTTC,CAQGSSVSGANVLTF
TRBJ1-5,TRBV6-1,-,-,TGTGCCAGCGGTCAGGGTGACAATCAGCCCCAGCATTTT,CASGQGDNQPQHF
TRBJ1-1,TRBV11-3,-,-,TGTGCCAGCAGCTTAGGCGGACTACGGAACACTGAAGCTTTCTTT,CASSLGGLRNTEAFF
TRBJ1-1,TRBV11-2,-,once,TGTGCCAGCTTTAAATCGGGGGTGGGTGAAGCTTTCTTT,CASFKSGVGEAFF
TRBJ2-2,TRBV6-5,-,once,TGTGCCAGCAGTTACCAGGGTCGGTCCGGGGAGCTGTTTTTT,CASSYQGRSGELFF
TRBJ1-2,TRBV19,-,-,TGTGCCAGTAGTATGATTTGGTCGGCCCCAGGGGATGGCTACACCTTC,CASSMIWSAPGDGYTF
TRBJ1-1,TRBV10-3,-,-,TGTGCCATCAGTGAGTACAAGACTTTGAACACTGAAGCTTTCTTT,CAISEYKTLNTEAFF
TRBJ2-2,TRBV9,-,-,TGTGCCAGCAGCGTACCACAGGAGGGGGCAGGGACCGGGGAGCTGTTTTTT,CASSVPQEGAGTGELFF
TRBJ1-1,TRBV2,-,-,TGTGCCAGCTCTCGTGGTAACGAGGTTTACACTGAAGCTTTCTTT,CASSRGNEVYTEAFF
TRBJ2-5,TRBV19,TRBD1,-,TGTGCCAGTACCTCCTCCGAGGGGGCCTATGTAAAGACCCAGTACTTC,CASTSSEGAYVKTQYF
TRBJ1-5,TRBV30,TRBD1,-,TGTGCCTGGAGAAACGGACAGGGCAATCAGCCCCAGCATTTT,CAWRNGQGNQPQHF
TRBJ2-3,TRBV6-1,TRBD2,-,TGTGCCAGCAGGGAAAGCCTTCCCGGGACTAGCTCCGAAAAGCAGTATTTT,CASRESLPGTSSEKQYF
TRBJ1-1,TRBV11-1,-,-,TGTGCCAGCCAATCAGAGACCCAAAGGGGCACTGAAGCTTTCTTT,CASQSETQRGTEAFF
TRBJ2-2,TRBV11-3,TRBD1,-,TGTGCCAGCAGCGGAGACAGGGGGCGGAACACCGGGGAGCTGTTTTTT,CASSGDRGRNTGELFF
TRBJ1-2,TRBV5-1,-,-,TGCGCCAGCAGCGCCGAGGGAGGGGCTCGGGGCTACACCTTC,CASSAEGGARGYTF
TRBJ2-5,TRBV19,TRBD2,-,TGTGCCAGTAGTATATCACTAGCGGAGACCCAGTACTTC,CASSISLAETQYF
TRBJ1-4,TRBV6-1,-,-,TGTGCCAGCAGTGATAACCTGGCCACTAATGAAAAACTGTTTTTT,CASSDNLATNEKLFF
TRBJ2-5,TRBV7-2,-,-,TGTGCCAGCAGCGCAGGGGTATCTCCAGAGACCCAGTACTTC,CASSAGVSPETQYF
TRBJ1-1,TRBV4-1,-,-,TGCGCCAGCAGCCAAGTAGGGGTCACTGAAGCTTTCTTT,CASSQVGVTEAFF
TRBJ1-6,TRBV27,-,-,TGTGCCAGCAGCGAATGGGGGCAACCCTATAATTCACCCCTCCACTTT,CASSEWGQPYNSPLHF
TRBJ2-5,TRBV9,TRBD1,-,TGTGCCAGCAGCGTAGCCTCGGGACAGCAAGAGACCCAGTACTTC,CASSVASGQQETQYF